The source of this TCR beta chain is a study of blood T cell repertoires in COVID-19 (dated by TCRdb to 2020 to 2021). Notes on the research overall: Samples covering the acute and convalescent phases of COVID-19 were provided by collaborators in the United States, Italy and Spain. Deeply sampled blood TCRbeta repertoires from subjects exposed to, actively infected with, or recovered from COVID-19 were included in the dataset. A freely available public database, intended as a resource for researchers studying the immune response to SARS-CoV-2, is where the repertoires were released. Where available, HLA class I and class II types were taken from metadata supplied by the sample provider and were not determined by assay-based typing. The samples were drawn from the first 160 participants of the ongoing ImmuneRACE study and from 950 to 1,500 subjects provided by 6 global collaborators. The prospective study material was composed of cDNA or gDNA derived from T cells, B-cell-depleted T cells, or PBMCs. Nearly every sample came with metadata listing a de-identified subject ID, COVID-19 status, age in years and sex. The paper's findings and limits, for the study overall: Clinical and demographic metadata were provided uncurated, with the amount varying by source and participant.

TCRbeta CDR3 regions were amplified from genomic DNA using the immunoSEQ Assay, a bias-controlled multiplex PCR. The published analysis was carried out like this. Within the assay, amplification of reference gene primers was used to estimate how many nucleated cells each sample contained. To quantify the absolute abundance of each unique TCRbeta CDR3 rearrangement, sequence reads were collapsed and filtered. For each sample, productive Simpson clonality was calculated as the square root of Simpson's diversity index across productive rearrangements. In TCRdb, the immuneACCESS table is reduced to in-frame sequences with V and J assigned. These tables do not hold every clone; where another copy was compared, an unresolved V gene accounts for under half, and the others remain unexplained. The V and J calls and clone size are taken from that table; D and trimming were inferred from the DNA. For this sample there are 85,000 to 130,000 clones; 75% to 85% appear just once. More than 5% of the sample goes to the ten largest clones.

From the cysteine up to the phenylalanine, the CDR3 has a length of 14 residues. The kept DNA is CDR3 alone, 42 bases in frame from the first base. V loses 2 bases of germline sequence and J loses 7 bases, and the interval between the two ends is 12 bases. CDR1 and CDR2, per the germline V gene, are MNHNS and SASEGT. Points on this clone: The target of this receptor is not known. Base qualities are not at hand, and no much larger clone is one base apart.

One collaborating source in Seattle enrolled patients while the patients were actively infected and followed the patients over time throughout the course of disease. Collaborating institutions collected whole blood in K2EDTA tubes following their own protocols. For TCRbeta analysis, collaborators shipped samples in one of three forms: frozen whole blood, isolated PBMCs, or DNA extracted from either of those sample types. This clonotype was obtained from a man older than 75 with COVID-19, enrolled during active disease. The sequence links TRBV6-1 to TRBJ1-5; the D gene assignment is ambiguous. Sequencing was carried out using peripheral blood. The DNA sequence follows: TGTGCCAGCAGTGAATATTGGGGAGGGCAGCCCCAGCATTTT. This yields the protein CASSEYWGGQPQHF.